The 32 T cell receptor beta chains below were found in one sample sequenced in a study of OX40 agonist ivuxolimab in advanced cancers. Produced via immunoSEQ multiplex PCR; TCRdb's table is partial and in-frame only. The profile shows about 56,000 clones, around 81% of them singletons. Here the sequenced sample was CD4+ or CD8+ T cells sorted from blood, taken in a trial of the OX40 agonist ivuxolimab. The receptors were sampled from an adult with an advanced solid tumor such as melanoma, head and neck, liver or kidney cancer.

The CDR3 here is CASSPTRGPGEAFF. CDR3 bases: TGTGCCAGCAGCCCCACTCGGGGGCCCGGTGAAGCTTTCTTT. The chain combines TRBV13 with TRBJ1-1; possible D gene TRBD1, 6 bases. Trimming left V 5 bases short and J 7 bases short, with 17 bases between. The CDR3 runs 14 residues. Germline V lookup: CDR1 PRHDT, CDR2 FYEKMQ (reference sequence).

V usage is TRBV7-9 and J usage is TRBJ1-5; D is uncertain. Per germline, CDR1 SEHNR and CDR2 FQNEAQ (reference sequence). The CDR3 is 13 residues long. V was shortened by 5 bases and J by 5 bases, with 10 bases between the two germline ends. The CDR3 loop is CASSPDGYQPQHF. CDR3 DNA: TGTGCCAGCAGCCCTGACGGATATCAGCCCCAGCATTTT.

The chain has TRBV19 and TRBJ2-7; D uncertain. The CDR3 totals 14 residues. The V and J ends lost 4 bases and 1 base respectively, with 11 bases between them. From germline, CDR1 is LNHDA and CDR2 SQIVND (reference sequence). Here the CDR3 DNA reads TGTGCCAGTAGTAGAGGAACATTTTCCTACGAGCAGTACTTC. Amino acids: CASSRGTFSYEQYF. Full variable domain (rest looked up from reference TRBV19 and TRBJ2-7): DGGITQSPKYLFRKEGQNVTLSCEQNLNHDAMYWYRQDPGQGLRLIYYSQIVNDFQKGDIAEGYSVSREKKESFPLTVTSAQKNPTAFYLCASSRGTFSYEQYFGPGTRLTVT.

The J gene is TRBJ1-3, the V gene TRBV4-1; no reliable D call. In germline, CDR1 is MGHRA, CDR2 YSYEKL. Trimming took off 3 bases at V and 2 bases at J, with 20 bases between the two ends. This CDR3 contains 18 residues. In DNA, the CDR3 is TGCGCCAGCAGCCATGATTCTGGAACTTCCTATGCTGGAAACACCATATATTTT. Translating gives CASSHDSGTSYAGNTIYF.

This rearrangement joins TRBV7-2 to TRBJ2-5; TRBD1 or TRBD2 may be the D gene (6 bases each). CDR1 and CDR2 from the germline V gene are SGHTA and FQGNSA. The CDR3 spans 14 residues. The V end was cut by 7 bases, the J end by 5 bases, with 17 bases between. This CDR3 reads CASTIGGFQETQYF. The CDR3 nucleotides read TGTGCCAGCACCATAGGGGGGTTCCAGGAGACCCAGTACTTC.

The gene calls are TRBV27 and TRBJ2-1, with TRBD1 matching over 12 bases. The CDR3 covers 20 residues. V lost 2 bases to trimming and J lost 11 bases; unmatched junction nucleotides: 22. Germline CDR1 and CDR2: MNHEY and SMNVEV (reference sequence). CDR3 residues: CASSLRGTGGFGTASMKQFF. CDR3 nucleotides: TGTGCCAGCAGTTTACGTGGGACAGGGGGCTTCGGGACCGCCTCGATGAAGCAGTTCTTC.

The chain has TRBV6-5 and TRBJ1-3; D call uncertain. The CDR3 contains 15 residues. The V gene lost 7 bases and the J gene lost 0 bases, with 13 bases spanning the gap. CDR1 MNHEY and CDR2 SVGAGI come from the germline V gene. DNA of the CDR3: TGTGCCAGCAAACTGGAGCGCTTCTCTGGAAACACCATATATTTT. This codes for CASKLERFSGNTIYF.

The DNA of the CDR3 is TGTGCCAGCAGCTCCCAGACCGGCTACGAGCAGTACTTC. The encoded protein is CASSSQTGYEQYF. The chain employs TRBV5-5 and TRBJ2-7; D not resolved. V was cut by 3 bases and J by 3 bases, with 10 bases left in between. The CDR3 consists of 13 residues. Germline V gene sequence: CDR1 SGHKS, CDR2 YYEKEE (reference sequence).

V gene TRBV6-1 combines with J gene TRBJ1-1; 8 positions match TRBD1. From germline, CDR1 is MNHNS and CDR2 SASEGT. V lost 6 bases to trimming and J lost 4 bases; unmatched junction nucleotides: 10. The CDR3 loop spans 15 amino acids. CDR3 amino acids: CASRRQGLLSTEAFF. The CDR3 bases are TGTGCCAGCAGGAGACAGGGGCTCTTGTCCACTGAAGCTTTCTTT.

The chain employs TRBV18 and TRBJ2-2, with 11 bases matching TRBD1. V was clipped by 0 bases and J by 4 bases; unmatched bases: 1. This CDR3 has 16 residues. CDR1 and CDR2 (germline): KGHSH, LQKENI. CDR3 sequence (DNA): TGTGCCAGCTCACCACCCGGGACAGGGGGCACCGGGGAGCTGTTTTTT. This gives the protein CASSPPGTGGTGELFF.

The gene calls are TRBV6-1 and TRBJ2-7; either TRBD1 or TRBD2 may fit D (5 bases each). V was trimmed by 8 bases and J by 4 bases, leaving 21 bases between them. The CDR3 contains 15 residues. Germline lookup yields CDR1 MNHNS and CDR2 SASEGT. The CDR3 sequence: CASSEGTAVWYEQYF. DNA of the CDR3: TGTGCCAGCTCTGAAGGGACGGCCGTTTGGTACGAGCAGTACTTC.

The rearrangement uses TRBV10-2 and TRBJ1-2; no firm D call. Trimming pared 2 bases from V and 4 bases from J, leaving 5 bases between. CDR1 and CDR2 (germline): WSHSY, SAAADI. This CDR3 is 12 amino acids long. The CDR3 DNA follows: TGCGCCAGCAGTGAGGCTAGCTATGGCTACACCTTC. It is translated as CASSEASYGYTF.

The gene calls are TRBV19 and TRBJ2-7, with 10 bases fitting TRBD1. CDR3 length: 14 residues. J lost 3 bases, V lost 3 bases, and 2 bases had no gene match. CDR1 is LNHDA and CDR2 is SQIVND in the germline V gene (reference sequence). CDR3 nucleotides: TGTGCCAGTAGTATGAGGGACAGGGGCTACGAGCAGTACTTC. It is translated as CASSMRDRGYEQYF.

J is TRBJ2-7 and V is TRBV10-1; 7 bases are shared with TRBD2. CDR1 is WNHNN, CDR2 SYGVQD, per germline (reference sequence). V was pared by 2 bases and J by 4 bases, with 5 bases of the junction left unmatched. The CDR3 runs to 14 residues. The CDR3 loop is CASSETGGPYEQYF. The CDR3 bases are TGCGCCAGCAGTGAGACGGGAGGCCCTTACGAGCAGTACTTC.

The chain combines TRBV28 with TRBJ2-7; 13 nucleotides align to TRBD2. The CDR3 has 14 amino acids. After removal of 4 bases from V and 12 bases from J, the junction contained 9 bases not matched to a gene. Germline V gene data show CDR1 as MDHEN and CDR2 as SYDVKM. The CDR3 loop is CASSSGLAGRGVYF. CDR3 nucleotides: TGTGCCAGCAGTTCGGGACTAGCGGGGCGCGGAGTGTACTTC.

This rearrangement joins TRBV2 to TRBJ2-5; 8 positions match TRBD2. V lost 4 bases, J lost 2 bases, and 6 bases stayed unmatched. The CDR3 sequence is 15 residues long. Germline V gene sequence: CDR1 SNHLY, CDR2 FYNNEI. The CDR3 reads CASSGYGGGQETQYF. The CDR3 nucleotides read TGTGCCAGCAGTGGGTACGGGGGGGGGCAAGAGACCCAGTACTTC.

The chain carries TRBV4-1 and TRBJ2-5; D tentatively reads TRBD1 or TRBD2 (5 bases each). The J call is in doubt because the DNA end fits TRBJ2-7 better. Looked up from germline, CDR1 is MGHRA and CDR2 is YSYEKL. There are 17 residues in the CDR3. CDR3 DNA sequence: TGCGCCAGCAGCCAATCGGACTGGGGGATGAGCTCCTACGAGCAGTACTTC. Residues: CASSQSDWGMSSYEQYF.

A single count supports this clone. J is TRBJ2-1 and V is TRBV30; 7 bases agree with TRBD2. The CDR3 is 14 residues long. Germline CDR1 reads GTSNPN; CDR2 reads SVGIG (reference sequence). Trimming took 0 bases from V and 4 from J; bases not matched to a gene: 3. The CDR3 spells CAWSVGGGYNEQFF. The CDR3 bases are TGTGCCTGGAGTGTCGGCGGGGGTTACAATGAGCAGTTCTTC. The whole variable domain, remainder taken from reference TRBV30 and TRBJ2-1, is SQTIHQWPATLVQPVGSPLSLECTVEGTSNPNLYWYRQAAGRGLQLLFYSVGIGQISSEVPQNLSASRPQDRQFILSSKKLLLSDSGFYLCAWSVGGGYNEQFFGPGTRLTVL.

CDR3 sequence: CASRDDPYEQYF. The CDR3 nucleotides are TGTGCCAGCAGAGACGACCCGTACGAGCAGTACTTC. The chain employs TRBV2 and TRBJ2-7; D gene unclear. Per germline, CDR1 SNHLY and CDR2 FYNNEI. V was clipped by 6 bases and J by 4 bases, with 10 bases between them. The CDR3 totals 12 residues. Combining the CDR3 with reference TRBV2 and TRBJ2-7 gives the whole variable domain EPEVTQTPSHQVTQMGQEVILRCVPISNHLYFYWYRQILGQKVEFLVSFYNNEISEKSEIFDDQFSVERPDGSNFTLKIRSTKLEDSAMYFCASRDDPYEQYFGPGTRLTVT.

The chain combines TRBV7-2 with TRBJ2-3, with 16 bases matching TRBD2. The junction had 12 bases not matched to a gene; V was cut back by 4 bases and J by 8 bases. The CDR3 runs to 18 residues. Germline V gene data show CDR1 as SGHTA and CDR2 as FQGNSA. The CDR3 nucleotides read TGTGCCAGCAGCTCCAAGGGACTAGCGGGGGGGCCCGTCGGTACGCAGTATTTT. Amino acids: CASSSKGLAGGPVGTQYF.

The chain is built from TRBV7-8 and TRBJ2-3; D remains unclear. In germline, CDR1 is SGHVS, CDR2 FQNEAQ. There are 14 residues in the CDR3. The germline V and J ends were trimmed by 3 bases and 3 bases, with 10 bases remaining between them. The CDR3 spells CASSFGSMTDTQYF. The CDR3 coding sequence is TGTGCCAGCAGCTTCGGAAGTATGACAGATACGCAGTATTTT.

The chain carries TRBV9 and TRBJ1-1; D remains ambiguous. Germline V CDR1 and CDR2: SGDLS, YYNGEE. V gave up 0 bases and J gave up 4 bases, with 10 bases separating them. The CDR3 spans 14 residues. The CDR3 region has the DNA TGTGCCAGCAGCGTAGACTGGATGTTCACTGAAGCTTTCTTT. This gives the protein CASSVDWMFTEAFF.

In nucleotides, the CDR3 is TGTGCCAGCAGTTACTCGACCACGTTCAATGAAAAACTGTTTTTT. Translating gives CASSYSTTFNEKLFF. The rearrangement joins TRBV6-6 to TRBJ1-4; the D is unclear. The length of the CDR3 is 15 residues. Germline V lookup: CDR1 MNHNY, CDR2 SVGAGI (reference sequence). V was shortened by 0 bases and J by 5 bases, with 10 bases between the two germline ends.

CDR3: CASSSSGLATDTQYF. The DNA of the CDR3 is TGTGCCAGCAGCTCCTCGGGACTAGCGACAGATACGCAGTATTTT. This rearrangement joins TRBV7-8 to TRBJ2-3; TRBD2 agrees at 10 bases. This CDR3 contains 15 residues. Germline CDR1 SGHVS, CDR2 FQNEAQ. Trimming took 4 bases from V and 3 from J; bases not matched to a gene: 4.

This chain links TRBV11-2 with TRBJ2-7; 10 nucleotides match TRBD2. The CDR3 consists of 13 residues. Germline CDR1 and CDR2: SGHAT and FQNNGV. V lost 4 bases to trimming and J lost 7 bases; unmatched junction nucleotides: 4. The CDR3 spells CASSSGLAREQYF. The CDR3 coding sequence is TGTGCCAGCAGCTCGGGACTAGCGAGAGAGCAGTACTTC.

This clone was recorded only once. This chain links TRBV7-8 with TRBJ1-2; perhaps TRBD1 as D (6 bases). This CDR3 is 13 amino acids long. Between the trimmed V and J ends, which lost 4 bases and 8 bases, there was a span of 14 bases. Germline CDR1 and CDR2: SGHVS and FQNEAQ. The CDR3 region has the DNA TGTGCCAGCAGCTCAAAACTTACAGGGGGCTACACCTTC. This codes for CASSSKLTGGYTF.

The chain carries TRBV6-6 and TRBJ2-7; tentatively, D is TRBD1 or TRBD2 (5 bases each). The length of the CDR3 is 12 residues. The V gene lost 7 bases and the J gene lost 4 bases, with 11 bases spanning the gap. Germline CDR1 MNHNY, CDR2 SVGAGI (reference sequence). The CDR3 coding sequence is TGTGCCAGCAATGGGGACGGATACGAGCAGTACTTC. It yields the protein CASNGDGYEQYF.

The chain links TRBV18 to TRBJ1-1, with D perhaps TRBD1 (5 bases). The CDR3 is 14 amino acids. The V gene's germline CDR1 is KGHSH and CDR2 LQKENI. Trimming stripped 5 bases from V and 6 bases from J, with 16 bases between. The CDR3 coding sequence is TGTGCCAGCTCAACAGGAGGAGGACAAGCTGAAGCTTTCTTT. The encoded protein is CASSTGGGQAEAFF.

The CDR3 spells CASSSRGDGNQPQHF. The CDR3 nucleotides read TGTGCCAGCAGTAGCCGTGGGGATGGCAATCAGCCCCAGCATTTT. The rearrangement uses TRBV6-1 and TRBJ1-5; no clear D gene. V was cut by 5 bases and J by 2 bases, with 13 bases left in between. The germline gives CDR1 MNHNS, CDR2 SASEGT. CDR3 size: 15 residues.

The rearrangement joins TRBV10-3 to TRBJ1-3, with TRBD1 matching over 9 bases. The CDR3 runs to 18 residues. With V trimmed by 6 bases and J by 0 bases, 12 bases remained unmatched. CDR1 ENHRY and CDR2 SYGVKD come from the germline V gene. The CDR3 sequence: CAIRPGTGSSDSGNTIYF. As DNA, the CDR3 is TGTGCCATCAGGCCCGGGACAGGGTCTTCAGACTCTGGAAACACCATATATTTT.

V is TRBV5-4 and J is TRBJ1-2; D is undetermined. CDR1 SGHNT and CDR2 YYREEE come from the germline V gene (reference sequence). This CDR3 contains 15 residues. Trimming took 0 bases from V and 0 from J, leaving 9 bases between them. The CDR3 bases are TGTGCCAGCAGCTTGGATCTCGGGTCTAACTATGGCTACACCTTC. Its translation is CASSLDLGSNYGYTF.

The chain couples TRBV5-4 to TRBJ1-1; no clear D. CDR3 length: 13 residues. V was trimmed by 0 bases and J by 1 base, leaving 4 bases between them. Per the germline V gene, CDR1 is SGHNT and CDR2 is YYREEE (reference sequence). CDR3 DNA: TGTGCCAGCAGCTTGGAGGAGAACACTGAAGCTTTCTTT. Amino acids: CASSLEENTEAFF.